Shown below are 14 T cell receptor beta chains from a single sample sequenced in a study of shared clonotypes between healthy human individuals. Using immunoSEQ multiplex PCR, the repertoire was profiled, and TCRdb retains in-frame clones only, with some absent. The sample has approximately 2.4 million clones; under 97% are singletons. Sequencing was performed on naive CD4+ T cells sorted from blood. The sample's subset: CD45RA+ positively selected. Source of these receptors: a man in his late teens or twenties in good health.

The chain links TRBV30 to TRBJ1-2; 9 nucleotides align to TRBD1. CDR3 length: 14 amino acids. Germline-derived CDR1 and CDR2 are GTSNPN and SVGIG (reference sequence). Germline trimming cut 1 base from V and 4 bases from J; bases unmatched to any gene: 4. The DNA for the CDR3 is TGTGCCTGGAGTGGGGGACAGGGCGGCTATGGCTACACCTTC. This encodes CAWSGGQGGYGYTF. The whole variable domain, remainder taken from reference TRBV30 and TRBJ1-2, is SQTIHQWPATLVQPVGSPLSLECTVEGTSNPNLYWYRQAAGRGLQLLFYSVGIGQISSEVPQNLSASRPQDRQFILSSKKLLLSDSGFYLCAWSGGQGGYGYTFGSGTRLTVV.

This chain joins TRBV6-5 and TRBJ2-5; 8 positions match TRBD1. The CDR3 has 12 amino acids. Germline V gene data show CDR1 as MNHEY and CDR2 as SVGAGI. The J segment lost 11 bases and the V segment lost 6 bases, leaving 8 bases of the junction unmatched. CDR3 amino acids: CASSFTGGEQYF. The CDR3 nucleotides read TGTGCCAGCAGCTTTACAGGGGGAGAGCAGTACTTC.

The rearrangement links TRBV5-1 to TRBJ2-7; 8 bases agree with TRBD2. CDR1 is SGHRS, CDR2 YFSETQ, per germline. This CDR3 is 15 amino acids long. V shed 2 bases and J 0 bases; nucleotides not matched to a gene: 4. This chain's CDR3 is CASSLAGDLSYEQYF. Written as DNA, the CDR3 is TGCGCCAGCAGCTTAGCGGGAGACCTCTCCTACGAGCAGTACTTC.

The chain recombines TRBV19 with TRBJ1-1; unclear D gene. This CDR3 is built from 13 residues. V gave up 7 bases and J gave up 5 bases, with 14 bases separating them. Germline V lookup: CDR1 LNHDA, CDR2 SQIVND (reference sequence). Here the CDR3 DNA reads TGTGCCAGTAAGTTGGGCCTTGGTACTGAAGCTTTCTTT. Protein sequence: CASKLGLGTEAFF.

As DNA, the CDR3 is TGTGCCAGCAGGGACAGTAATTCACCCCTCCACTTT. Translation: CASRDSNSPLHF. The J gene is TRBJ1-6, the V gene TRBV2; TRBD1 might be the D (6 bases). Germline loops: CDR1 SNHLY, CDR2 FYNNEI. This CDR3 contains 12 residues. Trimming shortened V by 6 bases and J by 6 bases, and 6 bases separated the two germline ends.

As for this clone: At the DNA level, this CDR3 is encoded by other sequences in the same sample as well. CDR3 loop: CASSFLDRDYEQYF. The CDR3 DNA sequence: TGTGCCAGCAGTTTCCTCGACAGGGACTACGAGCAGTACTTC. The chain couples TRBV28 to TRBJ2-7; 7 bases align to TRBD1. V was clipped by 3 bases and J by 3 bases; unmatched bases: 5. The CDR3 is 14 residues long. Germline V gene data show CDR1 as MDHEN and CDR2 as SYDVKM.

The rearrangement links TRBV30 to TRBJ2-5; 7 bases fit TRBD2. CDR3 length equals 16 residues. In germline, CDR1 is GTSNPN, CDR2 SVGIG (reference sequence). J was trimmed by 6 bases and V by 3 bases; bases with no gene match: 16. Here the CDR3 DNA reads TGTGCCTGGAGCGCCCAATCAGCGGGAAGGTTACAGACCCAGTACTTC. Its protein product is CAWSAQSAGRLQTQYF. The variable domain in full, with the rest retrieved from reference TRBV30 and TRBJ2-5, is SQTIHQWPATLVQPVGSPLSLECTVEGTSNPNLYWYRQAAGRGLQLLFYSVGIGQISSEVPQNLSASRPQDRQFILSSKKLLLSDSGFYLCAWSAQSAGRLQTQYFGPGTRLLVL.

The CDR3 DNA sequence: TGTGCCAGCAGCTTAAACGGCTACGAGCAGTACTTC. Translated: CASSLNGYEQYF. The rearrangement joins TRBV13 to TRBJ2-7, with D hard to call. V shed 2 bases and J shed 3 bases, with 5 bases lying between them. In germline, CDR1 is PRHDT, CDR2 FYEKMQ (reference sequence). The CDR3 consists of 12 residues. The full variable domain, its missing parts supplied by reference TRBV13 and TRBJ2-7, is AAGVIQSPRHLIKEKRETATLKCYPIPRHDTVYWYQQGPGQDPQFLISFYEKMQSDKGSIPDRFSAQQFSDYHSELNMSSLELGDSALYFCASSLNGYEQYFGPGTRLTVT.

A remark on this clone: The sample contains more than one DNA sequence encoding this CDR3. The CDR3 loop is CASSVTGMNTEAFF. The DNA for the CDR3 is TGTGCCAGCAGTGTGACAGGGATGAACACTGAAGCTTTCTTT. V usage is TRBV28 and J usage is TRBJ1-1; 7 positions agree with TRBD1. Germline assignment: CDR1 MDHEN and CDR2 SYDVKM. This CDR3 has 14 amino acids. J was trimmed by 0 bases and V by 5 bases; bases with no gene match: 3.

As for this clone: Sequence at one end of the junction differs from germline and may be a read error. This chain connects TRBV20-1 to TRBJ1-2, with 7 bases aligning to TRBD1. The CDR3 length is 10 residues. Germline CDR1 and CDR2: DFQATT and SNEGSKA (reference sequence). DNA for the CDR3: TGCAGTGCGCCATTTGGGACAGCTGTCTTC. This sequence encodes CSAPFGTAVF.

The rearrangement uses TRBV5-6 and TRBJ2-2; 10 bases are shared with TRBD2. The CDR3 has 15 residues. V was pared by 2 bases and J by 6 bases, with 4 bases of the junction left unmatched. Germline V lookup: CDR1 SGHDT, CDR2 YYEEEE. The CDR3 reads CASSFPGTSAGELFF. The CDR3, as DNA: TGTGCCAGCAGCTTCCCCGGGACTAGCGCCGGGGAGCTGTTTTTT.

The chain recombines TRBV25-1 with TRBJ2-2, with no clear D. The germline V and J ends were trimmed by 8 bases and 1 base, with 2 bases remaining between them. This CDR3 region has 11 residues. Germline values: CDR1 MGHDK, CDR2 SYGVNS. CDR3 nucleotides: TGTGCCAGCTGGAACACCGGGGAGCTGTTTTTT. It codes for CASWNTGELFF. The full variable domain, its missing parts supplied by reference TRBV25-1 and TRBJ2-2, is EADIYQTPRYLVIGTGKKITLECSQTMGHDKMYWYQQDPGMELHLIHYSYGVNSTEKGDLSSESTVSRIRTEHFPLTLESARPSHTSQYLCASWNTGELFFGEGSRLTVL.

Turning to this clone: Different DNA sequences within this sample yield the same CDR3. The chain is built from TRBV10-3 and TRBJ1-6; no reliable D call. The CDR3 covers 12 residues. Germline-derived CDR1 and CDR2 are ENHRY and SYGVKD. V shed 0 bases and J shed 10 bases, with 4 bases lying between them. For the CDR3, the DNA is TGTGCCATCAGTGAGTCCGGCTCACCCCTCCACTTT. Its protein is CAISESGSPLHF.

J is TRBJ2-7 and V is TRBV7-9, with D maybe TRBD1 (6 bases). The CDR3 length is 13 residues. V shed 6 bases and J shed 2 bases, with 11 bases lying between them. In germline, CDR1 is SEHNR, CDR2 FQNEAQ (reference sequence). The CDR3 nucleotides read TGTGCCAGCAGTTGGGACACCCCCTACGAGCAGTACTTC. Its translation is CASSWDTPYEQYF.